A selection of T cell receptor beta chains follows, all from one sample in a study of blood T cell repertoires in COVID-19. Clones were sequenced by immunoSEQ multiplex PCR, and TCRdb holds only the in-frame ones, with some missing. The sample contains roughly 400,000 clones, around 91% of which appear only once. Material for sequencing was PBMCs or T cells enriched from blood (not recorded which). The receptors stem from a man younger than 35 who had recovered from COVID-19. CDR3s include the opening cysteine and the closing phenylalanine or tryptophan. D genes are given only for firm matches. Expanded clones are given a class, and other clones once, few, many or no size at all.

clone_size d_call j_call v_call cdr3_aa cdr3_nt
. TRBD1 TRBJ2-7 TRBV10-3 CAISARQGNDEQYF TGTGCCATCAGTGCTCGACAGGGGAACGACGAGCAGTACTTC
once TRBD1 TRBJ1-4 TRBV20-1 CSASLGQGKEKLFF TGCAGTGCTAGTCTCGGACAGGGGAAGGAAAAACTGTTTTTT
. . TRBJ1-1 TRBV11-2 CASSLDLETVRLGAFF TGTGCCAGCAGCTTAGATTTGGAGACAGTCCGTTTGGGAGCTTTCTTT
once . TRBJ1-1 TRBV11-2 CASSFGAKSTEAFF TGTGCCAGCAGCTTCGGAGCAAAGAGCACTGAAGCTTTCTTT
. TRBD1 TRBJ1-2 TRBV2 CARKNRGNYGYTF TGTGCCAGAAAAAACAGGGGTAACTATGGCTACACCTTC
. . TRBJ1-2 TRBV27 CASSLSSARGYTF TGTGCCAGCAGTTTATCTTCCGCGCGGGGCTACACCTTC
few TRBD1 TRBJ1-1 TRBV5-6 CASRNTGVGTEAFF TGTGCCAGCAGGAATACAGGGGTGGGCACTGAAGCTTTCTTT
. . TRBJ2-3 TRBV11-3 CASSRRQTSTDTQYF TGTGCCAGCAGCCGCAGACAGACAAGCACAGATACGCAGTATTTT
. . TRBJ1-3 TRBV9 CASSVDRVNTIYF TGTGCCAGCAGCGTAGACAGGGTTAACACCATATATTTT
. . TRBJ2-7 TRBV5-1 CASSYFAGPAYEQYF TGCGCCAGCAGCTACTTTGCGGGGCCGGCCTACGAGCAGTACTTC
. . TRBJ1-4 TRBV7-2 CASSSTDGDEKLFF TGTGCCAGCAGCTCCACGGACGGGGATGAAAAACTGTTTTTT
. . TRBJ1-1 TRBV12-3/TRBV12-4 CASSFEATEAFF TGTGCCAGCAGTTTCGAAGCAACTGAAGCTTTCTTT
. . TRBJ2-3 TRBV12-3/TRBV12-4 CASSFSRADTQYF TGTGCCAGCAGTTTTTCCAGGGCAGATACGCAGTATTTT
. . TRBJ2-6 TRBV5-1 CASSLQAGAGANVLTF TGCGCCAGCAGCTTGCAAGCAGGTGCCGGGGCCAACGTCCTGACTTTC
. . TRBJ1-5 TRBV7-8 CASSLGAEQPQHF TGTGCCAGCAGCTTAGGGGCAGAGCAGCCCCAGCATTTT
once . TRBJ1-2 TRBV19 CASSTGVVVGYTF TGTGCCAGTAGCACGGGAGTGGTCGTAGGCTACACCTTC
. . TRBJ2-5 TRBV2 CASSGGVWETQYF TGTGCCAGCAGTGGGGGAGTTTGGGAGACCCAGTACTTC
once TRBD1 TRBJ1-1 TRBV7-8 CASSLTGVEFFRTEAFF TGTGCCAGCAGCTTGACAGGGGTCGAGTTTTTTCGCACTGAAGCTTTCTTT
. TRBD1 TRBJ1-2 TRBV13 CASSLPGQGGYGYTF TGTGCCAGCAGCCTCCCGGGACAGGGCGGCTATGGCTACACCTTC
. TRBD1 TRBJ1-1 TRBV18 CASSPGQATEAFF TGTGCCAGCTCACCAGGACAGGCCACTGAAGCTTTCTTT
. . TRBJ2-7 TRBV30 CAWSIRHSYEQYF TGTGCCTGGAGTATTAGACACTCCTACGAGCAGTACTTC
. . TRBJ2-1 TRBV3-1/TRBV3-2 CASSHRGEQFF TGTGCCAGCAGCCACAGGGGTGAGCAGTTCTTC
. TRBD1 TRBJ2-1 TRBV6-4 CASSSGTGANEQFF TGTGCCAGCAGCTCCGGGACAGGGGCAAATGAGCAGTTCTTC
. . TRBJ1-4 TRBV4-1 CASSQDSVLEKLFF TGCGCCAGCAGCCAGGACAGCGTTCTTGAAAAACTGTTTTTT
. TRBD1 TRBJ2-7 TRBV30 CAWTTGTGEQYF TGTGCCTGGACAACAGGGACAGGGGAGCAGTACTTC
. . TRBJ2-3 TRBV11-2 CASSLGQDSTDTQYF TGTGCCAGCAGCTTAGGACAGGATAGCACAGATACGCAGTATTTT
. . TRBJ2-3 TRBV25-1 CASSWTVSTDTQYF TGTGCCAGCAGCTGGACAGTTAGCACAGATACGCAGTATTTT
. . TRBJ2-1 TRBV29-1 CSVAPRLADNEQFF TGCAGCGTTGCCCCACGGCTAGCCGACAATGAGCAGTTCTTC
. TRBD1 TRBJ1-1 TRBV6-5 CASRQGGTEAFF TGTGCCAGCAGACAGGGGGGAACTGAAGCTTTCTTT
. . TRBJ1-2 TRBV25-1 CASSESGAPAGYTF TGTGCCAGCAGTGAATCAGGGGCGCCTGCTGGCTACACCTTC
once . TRBJ2-3 TRBV11-3 CASSLVREDTDTQYF TGTGCCAGCAGCTTAGTCCGTGAGGACACAGATACGCAGTATTTT
. TRBD1 TRBJ1-2 TRBV7-9 CASSLGTGLNYGYTF TGTGCCAGCAGCTTAGGGACAGGGCTTAACTATGGCTACACCTTC
. . TRBJ2-7 TRBV2 CASSRESGQSYEQYF TGTGCCAGCAGTAGGGAGTCCGGACAGTCCTACGAGCAGTACTTC
. TRBD1 TRBJ1-2 TRBV18 CASSLQGAANYGYTF TGTGCCAGCTCATTGCAGGGGGCTGCGAACTATGGCTACACCTTC
. . TRBJ2-7 TRBV7-9 CASSLNVRQAYEQYF TGTGCCAGCAGCTTAAACGTCCGCCAGGCCTACGAGCAGTACTTC
. . TRBJ2-1 TRBV27 CASSPWILFLGRFSHEQFF TGTGCCAGCAGTCCGTGGATTCTCTTCCTAGGGAGGTTTTCCCATGAGCAGTTCTTC
. . TRBJ2-1 TRBV27 CASSLRGWATQQFF TGTGCCAGCAGTTTACGGGGTTGGGCGACGCAGCAGTTCTTC
once TRBD2 TRBJ2-3 TRBV3-1/TRBV3-2 CASSPQRGSTDTQYF TGTGCCAGCAGCCCCCAGCGGGGGTCCACAGATACGCAGTATTTT
once TRBD1 TRBJ2-1 TRBV5-4 CASSIDRGEQFF TGTGCCAGCAGCATAGACAGGGGTGAGCAGTTCTTC
. . TRBJ2-1 TRBV6-5 CASSYSSEQFF TGTGCCAGCAGTTACTCTAGCGAGCAGTTCTTC
once TRBD2 TRBJ2-3 TRBV5-4 CASSLADLSGAITDTQYF TGTGCCAGCAGCTTGGCGGATCTGAGCGGGGCGATCACAGATACGCAGTATTTT
. TRBD1 TRBJ1-1 TRBV28 CASTGTGSMNTEAFF TGTGCCAGTACCGGGACAGGGTCTATGAACACTGAAGCTTTCTTT